These 21 T cell receptor beta chains originate from one sample sequenced in a study of response to subunit inactivated influenza vaccine (dated by TCRdb to 2016 to 2019). The method behind the library was RT-PCR. This sample was sequenced with an Illumina HiSeq 2500. Using fastp trimming at Q25 and MiXCR clonotype assembly, TCRdb reanalyzed the public sequencing data and kept in-frame beta chains. Rows are combined by CDR3 protein, so each entry shows the most common genes and DNA. In this sample the table shows hundreds of thousands of distinct CDR3 sequences, approximately 12% of which occur a single time. 9.5% to 13% of the sample belongs to the ten largest clones. This specimen consisted of PBMCs from blood, obtained on the day of vaccination. The origin of the receptors is a man over 45 who received an inactivated influenza vaccine. Donor details come from another sample of the same person, matched by shared clones.

This clonotype has more than one count but fewer than ten. V and J are TRBV20-1 and TRBJ2-5; D possibly corresponds to TRBD1 (5 bases). Germline loops: CDR1 DFQATT, CDR2 SNEGSKA (reference sequence). CDR3 length equals 14 residues. The V end lost 2 bases, the J end lost 5 bases, and 15 bases lay between the germline ends. CDR3 loop: CSARRQFVHETQYF. CDR3 in DNA: TGCAGTGCTAGAAGACAGTTCGTACACGAGACCCAGTACTTC.

This clonotype was counted many times. At one boundary the junction diverges from the germline segment, which might be a read error. This chain links TRBV27 with TRBJ2-4; perhaps TRBD1 as D (6 bases). CDR1 is MNHEY and CDR2 is SMNVEV in the germline V gene (reference sequence). This CDR3 has 14 amino acids. CDR3: CASTLGGTRDIQYF. CDR3 bases: TGTGCCAGCACTTTAGGGGGAACGAGAGACATTCAGTACTTC.

This clonotype was seen only a few times. The CDR3 nucleotides are TGTGCCAGCAGAGCCGGGACAGGGGGTCAGGATACGCAGTATTTT. Residues: CASRAGTGGQDTQYF. V gene TRBV6-2 or TRBV6-3 combines with J gene TRBJ2-3, with TRBD1 identical over 11 bases. The CDR3 is made up of 15 amino acids. The germline CDR1 and CDR2 sequences are MNHEY and SVGEGT. V gave up 6 bases and J gave up 6 bases; unmatched junction bases: 8.

The chain employs TRBV10-3 and TRBJ2-3; D possibly matches TRBD1 or TRBD2 (5 bases each). V lost 7 bases, J lost 1 base, and 15 bases lay in between. The germline CDR1 and CDR2 sequences are ENHRY and SYGVKD. The CDR3 has 15 amino acids. The CDR3 bases are TGTGCCATCACCTCCGACGGGACGGGCACAGATACGCAGTATTTT. Protein: CAITSDGTGTDTQYF.

The J gene is TRBJ2-2, the V gene TRBV24-1; D might be TRBD1 (6 bases). Germline V CDR1 and CDR2: KGHDR, SFDVKD. V dropped 5 bases and J dropped 2 bases, with 14 bases sitting between them. The length of the CDR3 is 16 residues. The chain's CDR3 is CATSAQGHTNTGELFF. CDR3 sequence (DNA): TGTGCCACCAGTGCGCAGGGGCACACTAACACCGGGGAGCTGTTTTTT.

The chain links TRBV5-1 to TRBJ2-3; D is undetermined. Per germline, CDR1 SGHRS and CDR2 YFSETQ. The V gene lost 2 bases and the J gene lost 5 bases, with 9 bases spanning the gap. This CDR3 region has 13 residues. CDR3 sequence reads: CASSFNGGDTQYF. CDR3 nucleotide sequence: TGCGCCAGCAGCTTTAACGGCGGAGATACGCAGTATTTT.

In regard to this clonotype: The junction differs from germline at one of its ends, possibly a read error. V is TRBV5-6 and J is TRBJ2-1; D not resolved. This CDR3 has 13 amino acids. From germline, CDR1 is SGHDT and CDR2 YYEEEE. The CDR3 loop reads CASSGVVYIEQFF. The CDR3 nucleotides read TGTGCCAGCAGCGGAGTAGTATACATTGAGCAGTTCTTC.

V and J are TRBV4-1 and TRBJ2-1; D call uncertain. Germline V gene sequence: CDR1 MGHRA, CDR2 YSYEKL. Trimming shortened V by 0 bases and J by 8 bases, and 11 bases separated the two germline ends. This CDR3 comprises 14 residues. CDR3 coding DNA: TGCGCCAGCAGCCAAGATGTAGAGCCCCATGAGCAGTTCTTC. It yields the protein CASSQDVEPHEQFF.

This clonotype came up many times. CDR3 DNA sequence: TGCGCCAGCAGCTTGGAGGGGGGATTTCACAATGAGCAGTTCTTC. Translation gives CASSLEGGFHNEQFF. The chain is built from TRBV5-1 and TRBJ2-1; tentatively, D is TRBD1 or TRBD2 (6 bases each). Germline V lookup: CDR1 SGHRS, CDR2 YFSETQ. Trimming took off 0 bases at V and 5 bases at J, with 12 bases between the two ends. The CDR3 totals 15 residues.

This clonotype was seen a few times. DNA of the CDR3: TGTGCCAGCGGGCCTGCCGGGACTAGCTCCTACAATGAGCAGTTCTTC. Amino acids: CASGPAGTSSYNEQFF. The genes are TRBV28 and TRBJ2-1; the match to TRBD2 covers 8 bases. The CDR3 loop spans 16 amino acids. Per the germline V gene, CDR1 is MDHEN and CDR2 is SYDVKM. V lost 8 bases and J lost 0; bases outside the gene matches: 9.

This clonotype has a count of ten or more. The chain is built from TRBV7-2 and TRBJ2-1, with D possibly TRBD1 on 6 matching bases. The V gene's germline CDR1 is SGHTA and CDR2 FQGNSA. The V gene lost 1 base and the J gene lost 0 bases, with 7 bases spanning the gap. There are 15 residues in the CDR3. The CDR3 DNA reads TGTGCCAGCAGCTTAGAAGGGGGCTCCTACAATGAGCAGTTCTTC. Protein: CASSLEGGSYNEQFF. Supplemented by reference TRBV7-2 and TRBJ2-1, the full variable domain reads GAGVSQSPSNKVTEKGKDVELRCDPISGHTALYWYRQSLGQGLEFLIYFQGNSAPDKSGLPSDRFSAERTGGSVSTLTIQRTQQEDSAVYLCASSLEGGSYNEQFFGPGTRLTVL.

The V gene is TRBV7-8, the J gene TRBJ2-5; D is perhaps TRBD1 or TRBD2 (6 bases each). The CDR3 contains 14 residues. Germline lookup yields CDR1 SGHVS and CDR2 FQNEAQ. The V end lost 5 bases, the J end lost 2 bases, and 12 bases lay between the germline ends. CDR3 DNA: TGTGCCAGCAGCCGGGGGCGGGTTCAAGAGACCCAGTACTTC. Translating gives CASSRGRVQETQYF.

This clonotype was detected a few times. The rearrangement joins TRBV5-1 to TRBJ2-1; a possible D gene is TRBD1 (5 bases). The length of the CDR3 is 15 residues. V was pared by 4 bases and J by 2 bases, with 13 bases between. Germline V gene sequence: CDR1 SGHRS, CDR2 YFSETQ. This CDR3 is CASSSQGLTYNEQFF. The DNA for the CDR3 is TGCGCCAGCAGCAGCCAGGGCTTAACCTACAATGAGCAGTTCTTC.

The sample holds a few counts of this clonotype. The J gene is TRBJ2-5, the V gene TRBV29-1, with a weak D call TRBD1 (6 bases). From germline, CDR1 is SQVTM and CDR2 ANQGSEA. Trimming took off 3 bases at V and 0 bases at J, with 11 bases between the two ends. The CDR3 runs to 14 residues. The CDR3 region is CSVDSTGHQETQYF. The CDR3 DNA is TGCAGCGTTGATTCCACAGGGCACCAAGAGACCCAGTACTTC.

This clonotype occurred a few times. This chain links TRBV6-2 or TRBV6-3 with TRBJ1-2; D remains ambiguous. The CDR3 has 14 amino acids. In germline, CDR1 is MNHEY, CDR2 SVGEGT. Trimming took off 6 bases at V and 7 bases at J, with 18 bases between the two ends. The CDR3 DNA sequence: TGTGCCAGCAGCCCCCTCCGGGGTTCCTCTGGCTACACCTTC. Its protein product is CASSPLRGSSGYTF.

This clonotype has only a few counts. The chain recombines TRBV30 with TRBJ2-2; tentative D call: TRBD2 (6 bases). The CDR3 length is 15 residues. Germline V gene lookup returns CDR1 GTSNPN and CDR2 SVGIG (reference sequence). With 4 bases removed from V and 3 bases from J, the gap between germline ends came to 15 bases. The CDR3 reads CAWTSGLGDTGELFF. CDR3 coding DNA: TGTGCCTGGACCTCGGGACTCGGGGACACCGGGGAGCTGTTTTTT.

The chain has TRBV14 and TRBJ2-2; no firm D call. CDR1 and CDR2 from the germline V gene are SGHDN and FVKESK. V was pared by 5 bases and J by 6 bases, with 10 bases between. This CDR3 has 13 amino acids. CDR3 region: CASSWVESGELFF. The CDR3 bases are TGTGCCAGCAGCTGGGTAGAATCCGGGGAGCTGTTTTTT.

The V gene is TRBV4-3, the J gene TRBJ2-7, with 11 positions matching TRBD2. The trim removed 0 bases at V and 3 bases at J, leaving 4 bases unmatched. This CDR3 spans 16 amino acids. Germline V CDR1 and CDR2: LGHNA, YSLEER. In DNA, the CDR3 is TGCGCCAGCAGCCAAGATGCTAGCGGGGGGTTCTACGAGCAGTACTTC. This gives the protein CASSQDASGGFYEQYF.

Many counts were recorded for this clonotype. This sequence joins TRBV12-3 or TRBV12-4 and TRBJ2-5; D gene uncertain. CDR3 length equals 13 residues. Trimming removed 7 bases at V and 2 bases at J, with 11 bases between. CDR3 sequence: CASTGRRQETQYF. The CDR3 coding sequence is TGTGCCAGCACCGGCCGTCGGCAAGAGACCCAGTACTTC.

This clonotype was counted between two and nine times. The genes are TRBV20-1 and TRBJ2-2; possibly TRBD1 for D (5 bases). Germline V gene data show CDR1 as DFQATT and CDR2 as SNEGSKA (reference sequence). Trimming cost V 1 base and J 4 bases, with 7 bases left between them. The CDR3 is made up of 13 amino acids. The CDR3 DNA reads as TGCAGTGCTAGAGGCCAGGGCACCGGGGAGCTGTTTTTT. It encodes CSARGQGTGELFF.

This chain links TRBV5-1 with TRBJ2-3; 10 bases are a match to TRBD2. CDR1 is SGHRS and CDR2 is YFSETQ in the germline V gene. V lost 8 bases and J lost 2; bases outside the gene matches: 8. The CDR3 loop spans 15 amino acids. CDR3 sequence: CASHPLAGSTDTQYF. The CDR3 DNA sequence: TGCGCCAGTCATCCACTAGCGGGGTCCACAGATACGCAGTATTTT.